Listed here are 9 T cell receptor beta chains from one sample, sequenced in a study of CD8 T cells in ankylosing spondylitis. Findings of the study overall: A TCR beta motif of under ten highly homologous variants seemed to mark ankylosing spondylitis blood.

Their antigens are not known. One entry per CDR3 protein results from TCRdb running MiXCR on the 5' RACE reads. Counted here are some 840,000 distinct CDR3 sequences, 10% to 15% occurring once; the ten biggest clones make up 0.51%. Sequencing used blood, either unsorted or a sorted T cell fraction (not recorded which). These TCRs come from a male donor with ankylosing spondylitis.

The chain carries TRBV6-5 and TRBJ2-3; D call uncertain. V was pared by 4 bases and J by 2 bases, with 16 bases between. The CDR3 has 16 amino acids. Looked up from germline, CDR1 is MNHEY and CDR2 is SVGAGI. The CDR3 nucleotides are TGTGCCAGCAGTTCCGGCCTTTACCCCCCCACAGATACGCAGTATTTT. Translating gives CASSSGLYPPTDTQYF.

This clonotype occurred a few times. The chain couples TRBV20-1 to TRBJ2-1, with TRBD1 identical over 9 bases. Germline trimming cut 4 bases from V and 7 bases from J; bases unmatched to any gene: 5. Germline loops: CDR1 DFQATT, CDR2 SNEGSKA (reference sequence). This CDR3 has 13 amino acids. The CDR3 DNA follows: TGCAGTGCTACACAGGGGGCGGGTAATGAGCAGTTCTTC. Its protein product is CSATQGAGNEQFF.

This clonotype was counted many times. The chain has TRBV20-1 and TRBJ2-3; no definite D call. The CDR3 is 14 amino acids. Germline CDR1 is DFQATT and CDR2 is SNEGSKA (reference sequence). Trimming stripped 2 bases from V and 2 bases from J, with 11 bases between. The CDR3 spells CSARSTSYTDTQYF. The CDR3 nucleotides read TGCAGTGCTAGATCGACTTCCTACACAGATACGCAGTATTTT.

This clonotype has only a few counts. The chain is built from TRBV11-3 and TRBJ2-3, with D tentatively TRBD1 or TRBD2 (5 bases each). The germline V gene encodes CDR1 SGHNT and CDR2 YENEEA. The CDR3 is made up of 16 amino acids. Trimming removed 1 base from V and 3 bases from J, with 14 bases in between. The CDR3 sequence is CASSLGRLEGTDTQYF. CDR3 nucleotides: TGTGCCAGCAGCTTAGGACGACTCGAGGGGACAGATACGCAGTATTTT.

In its sample, this clonotype was seen many times. V and J are TRBV7-2 and TRBJ1-2; D remains ambiguous. With 1 base removed from V and 8 bases from J, the gap between germline ends came to 11 bases. CDR3 size: 13 residues. Per the germline V gene, CDR1 is SGHTA and CDR2 is FQGNSA. Here the CDR3 DNA reads TGTGCCAGCAGCTTAGGCCCTCAAGGGGGCTACACCTTC. It specifies CASSLGPQGGYTF.

In its sample, this clonotype was seen a few times. The rearrangement links TRBV18 to TRBJ2-1, with D possibly TRBD2 on 5 matching bases. The CDR3 is 15 residues long. Trimming pared 8 bases from V and 0 bases from J, leaving 14 bases between. CDR1 and CDR2 (germline): KGHSH, LQKENI. DNA of the CDR3: TGTGCCAGCCAGATATTAGGAGGCTCCTACAATGAGCAGTTCTTC. This sequence encodes CASQILGGSYNEQFF.

This sequence joins TRBV18 and TRBJ2-3; no reliable D call. The germline V and J ends were trimmed by 8 bases and 3 bases, with 6 bases remaining between them. This CDR3 spans 11 amino acids. Looked up from germline, CDR1 is KGHSH and CDR2 is LQKENI. Here the CDR3 DNA reads TGTGCCAGCCAAGAGACAGATACGCAGTATTTT. It translates to CASQETDTQYF.

This clonotype has just a few counts. The chain employs TRBV20-1 and TRBJ2-7; the D gene could be TRBD1 or TRBD2 (5 bases each). The V end lost 3 bases, the J end lost 6 bases, and 12 bases lay between the germline ends. The CDR3 totals 12 residues. Germline lookup yields CDR1 DFQATT and CDR2 SNEGSKA (reference sequence). This chain's CDR3 is CSASMGVGEQYF. The CDR3 nucleotides read TGCAGTGCTAGTATGGGGGTTGGCGAGCAGTACTTC.

The chain uses TRBV11-2 and TRBJ1-2; the D gene is possibly TRBD1 (5 bases). This CDR3 has 13 amino acids. The ends were cut back, 4 bases at V and 8 bases at J, with 14 bases in the middle. The germline CDR1 and CDR2 sequences are SGHAT and FQNNGV. Here the CDR3 DNA reads TGTGCCAGCAGCTCTCAGGGATTTGGGGGCTACACCTTC. It yields the protein CASSSQGFGGYTF.